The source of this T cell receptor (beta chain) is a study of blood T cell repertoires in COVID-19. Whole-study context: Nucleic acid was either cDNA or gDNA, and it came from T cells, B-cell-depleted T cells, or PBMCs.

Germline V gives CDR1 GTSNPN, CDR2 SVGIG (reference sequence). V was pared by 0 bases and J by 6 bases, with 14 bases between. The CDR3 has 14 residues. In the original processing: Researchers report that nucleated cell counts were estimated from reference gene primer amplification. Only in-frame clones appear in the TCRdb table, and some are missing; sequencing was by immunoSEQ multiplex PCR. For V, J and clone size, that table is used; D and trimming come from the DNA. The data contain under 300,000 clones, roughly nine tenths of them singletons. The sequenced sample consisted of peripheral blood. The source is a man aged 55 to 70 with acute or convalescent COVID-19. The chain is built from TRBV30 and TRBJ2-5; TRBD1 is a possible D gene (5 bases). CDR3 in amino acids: CAWSVLGAAKTQYF. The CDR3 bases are TGTGCCTGGAGTGTATTAGGGGCCGCGAAGACCCAGTACTTC.